The source of this T cell receptor beta chain is a study of CD8+CD57+ T cells in acquired aplastic anemia. Background on the study: Sorted CD4+ and CD8+ cells yielded 2.5 to 3.5 ug of DNA on average. Study observations and caveats: Patients and controls had in common around 29 CD8+ CDR3 sequences.

Comment on this clonotype: Antigen: not known.

The CDR3 consists of 13 residues. The germline V gene has CDR1 DFQATT and CDR2 SNEGSKA (reference sequence). The V end lost 6 bases, the J end lost 14 bases, and 20 bases lay between the germline ends. Genomic DNA provided the template from which TCR beta VDJ and CDR3 profiles were obtained. TCRdb ran MiXCR on the reads and lists one entry per CDR3 protein. The sample yields 300,000 or so distinct CDR3 sequences, around 60% seen once. The clonotype was recovered from a human donor with severe aplastic anemia or a healthy control (not recorded which). The chain couples TRBV20-1 to TRBJ1-6, with a weak D call TRBD1 (6 bases). The sequenced sample was sorted CD4+, CD8+, or CD8+CD57+ T cells (not recorded which) from PBMCs. This chain's CDR3 is CSARPASGASLHF. Here the CDR3 DNA reads TGCAGTGCAAGGCCCGCGTCGGGGGCATCCCTCCACTTT.